Listed below are T cell receptor beta chains from one sample, sequenced in a study of Ad26.COV2.S vaccination and SARS-CoV-2 variants. TCRdb's table, derived via immunoSEQ multiplex PCR, lists solely in-frame clones and lacks some. The data show roughly 500,000 clones, with 85% to 90% seen just once and 2.5% to 3% held by the top ten. Source: peripheral blood, taken in a trial of Ad26.COV2.S vaccine versus placebo. These receptors were collected from a person aged 18 to 65 who received the Ad26.COV2.S COVID-19 vaccine or a placebo. CDR3s include the opening cysteine and the closing phenylalanine or tryptophan. A D gene is named only where the DNA matches it firmly. Some rows mark clone size as missing; the rest say once, few, many or name a class of expanded clone.

v_call: TRBV6-5; clone_size: .; d_call: .; j_call: TRBJ2-2; cdr3_aa: CASSYGQGPSPGELFF; cdr3_nt: TGTGCCAGCAGTTATGGTCAGGGCCCATCGCCCGGGGAGCTGTTTTTT
v_call: TRBV5-1; clone_size: .; d_call: .; j_call: TRBJ2-7; cdr3_aa: CASSDRARYEQYF; cdr3_nt: TGCGCCAGCAGCGACCGGGCCCGCTACGAGCAGTACTTC
v_call: TRBV6-5; clone_size: .; d_call: TRBD1; j_call: TRBJ1-1; cdr3_aa: CASSWTGGSTEAFF; cdr3_nt: TGTGCCAGCAGTTGGACAGGGGGGAGCACTGAAGCTTTCTTT
v_call: TRBV11-1; clone_size: .; d_call: TRBD1; j_call: TRBJ2-7; cdr3_aa: CASSLDLTGGAYEQYF; cdr3_nt: TGTGCCAGCAGCTTAGACCTTACAGGGGGCGCTTACGAGCAGTACTTC
v_call: TRBV9; clone_size: .; d_call: .; j_call: TRBJ2-2; cdr3_aa: CASSTRVANTGELFF; cdr3_nt: TGTGCCAGCAGCACAAGAGTCGCGAACACCGGGGAGCTGTTTTTT
v_call: TRBV11-3; clone_size: .; d_call: .; j_call: TRBJ2-3; cdr3_aa: CASSLDPGWGAGSDTQYF; cdr3_nt: TGTGCCAGCAGCTTAGATCCTGGTTGGGGAGCCGGCTCAGATACGCAGTATTTT
v_call: TRBV4-3; clone_size: .; d_call: .; j_call: TRBJ2-2; cdr3_aa: CASRGGGLATGELFF; cdr3_nt: TGCGCCAGCCGAGGGGGGGGCCTGGCCACCGGGGAGCTGTTTTTT
v_call: TRBV28; clone_size: few; d_call: .; j_call: TRBJ2-3; cdr3_aa: CASVSSTDTQYF; cdr3_nt: TGTGCCAGCGTAAGTTCCACAGATACGCAGTATTTT
v_call: TRBV24-1; clone_size: .; d_call: .; j_call: TRBJ1-4; cdr3_aa: CATSPGYGGEKLFF; cdr3_nt: TGTGCCACCTCCCCCGGGTACGGCGGGGAAAAACTGTTTTTT
v_call: TRBV18; clone_size: .; d_call: TRBD2; j_call: TRBJ2-1; cdr3_aa: CASSHNYQGGIYNEQFF; cdr3_nt: TGTGCCAGCTCGCATAACTATCAGGGAGGGATCTACAATGAGCAGTTCTTC
v_call: TRBV11-3; clone_size: .; d_call: .; j_call: TRBJ1-4; cdr3_aa: CASSPDGGLNEKLFF; cdr3_nt: TGTGCCAGCAGCCCCGACGGAGGCCTTAATGAAAAACTGTTTTTT
v_call: TRBV30; clone_size: .; d_call: TRBD1; j_call: TRBJ1-1; cdr3_aa: CAWAKTGEYTEAFF; cdr3_nt: TGTGCCTGGGCCAAGACAGGGGAGTACACTGAAGCTTTCTTT
v_call: TRBV5-4; clone_size: once; d_call: .; j_call: TRBJ2-2; cdr3_aa: CASSFAGLIGTGELFF; cdr3_nt: TGTGCCAGCAGCTTCGCAGGGCTCATAGGTACCGGGGAGCTGTTTTTT
v_call: TRBV25-1; clone_size: .; d_call: .; j_call: TRBJ1-1; cdr3_aa: CASSDITEAFF; cdr3_nt: TGTGCCAGCAGTGACATCACTGAAGCTTTCTTT
v_call: TRBV10-2; clone_size: .; d_call: .; j_call: TRBJ1-5; cdr3_aa: CASKEQRGQPQHF; cdr3_nt: TGCGCCAGCAAGGAACAGAGGGGTCAGCCCCAGCATTTT
v_call: TRBV15; clone_size: .; d_call: .; j_call: TRBJ2-1; cdr3_aa: CATSRTGRTSSYNEQFF; cdr3_nt: TGTGCCACCAGCAGAACCGGGAGAACTAGCTCCTACAATGAGCAGTTCTTC
v_call: TRBV5-5; clone_size: .; d_call: .; j_call: TRBJ1-5; cdr3_aa: CASSFPPRHAINQPQHF; cdr3_nt: TGTGCCAGCAGCTTTCCCCCCAGGCACGCTATCAATCAGCCCCAGCATTTT
v_call: TRBV18; clone_size: few; d_call: TRBD1; j_call: TRBJ2-7; cdr3_aa: CASSQGTARSYEQYF; cdr3_nt: TGTGCCAGCTCGCAAGGGACAGCCCGGTCCTACGAGCAGTACTTC
v_call: TRBV4-2; clone_size: .; d_call: TRBD1; j_call: TRBJ2-3; cdr3_aa: CASSPGTGENTQYF; cdr3_nt: TGTGCCAGCAGCCCGGGGACAGGCGAAAATACGCAGTATTTT
v_call: TRBV20-1; clone_size: .; d_call: .; j_call: TRBJ2-1; cdr3_aa: CSASNLGEQFF; cdr3_nt: TGCAGTGCTAGTAACCTGGGTGAGCAGTTCTTC
v_call: TRBV28; clone_size: .; d_call: TRBD1; j_call: TRBJ2-3; cdr3_aa: CASSFLQGVGRDTQYF; cdr3_nt: TGTGCCAGCAGTTTCTTACAGGGGGTGGGTCGAGATACGCAGTATTTT
v_call: TRBV29-1; clone_size: .; d_call: TRBD1; j_call: TRBJ2-3; cdr3_aa: CSVLDRGKDTQYF; cdr3_nt: TGCAGCGTCTTGGACAGGGGAAAAGATACGCAGTATTTT
v_call: TRBV6-6; clone_size: .; d_call: .; j_call: TRBJ1-1; cdr3_aa: CASSYSSVVNTEAFF; cdr3_nt: TGTGCCAGCAGTTACTCCAGCGTCGTGAACACTGAAGCTTTCTTT
v_call: TRBV7-2; clone_size: .; d_call: .; j_call: TRBJ2-3; cdr3_aa: CASSDFGGPDTQYF; cdr3_nt: TGTGCCAGCAGCGACTTTGGGGGCCCCGATACGCAGTATTTT
v_call: TRBV30; clone_size: .; d_call: .; j_call: TRBJ1-4; cdr3_aa: CAWSVLGLSEKLFF; cdr3_nt: TGTGCCTGGAGTGTACTGGGCCTTTCTGAAAAACTGTTTTTT
v_call: TRBV5-4; clone_size: .; d_call: TRBD2; j_call: TRBJ2-3; cdr3_aa: CASSFTSVSTDTQYF; cdr3_nt: TGTGCCAGCAGCTTTACTAGCGTTAGCACAGATACGCAGTATTTT
v_call: TRBV6-5; clone_size: .; d_call: .; j_call: TRBJ1-2; cdr3_aa: CASSYSGDGYTF; cdr3_nt: TGTGCCAGCAGTTACTCGGGGGATGGCTACACCTTC
v_call: TRBV19; clone_size: .; d_call: .; j_call: TRBJ2-5; cdr3_aa: CASSPLVGTQYF; cdr3_nt: TGTGCCAGTAGTCCACTAGTAGGGACCCAGTACTTC
v_call: TRBV6-5; clone_size: .; d_call: .; j_call: TRBJ1-1; cdr3_aa: CASSHQLARHTEAFF; cdr3_nt: TGTGCCAGCAGCCACCAATTGGCAAGACACACTGAAGCTTTCTTT
v_call: TRBV13; clone_size: .; d_call: .; j_call: TRBJ1-1; cdr3_aa: CASSPQGNTEAFF; cdr3_nt: TGTGCCAGCAGCCCGCAGGGGAACACTGAAGCTTTCTTT
v_call: TRBV19; clone_size: .; d_call: TRBD2; j_call: TRBJ2-1; cdr3_aa: CASSRTSGRKNEQFF; cdr3_nt: TGTGCCAGTAGTCGGACTAGCGGGAGAAAGAATGAGCAGTTCTTC
v_call: TRBV30; clone_size: few; d_call: .; j_call: TRBJ2-2; cdr3_aa: CAWQQGRTGELFF; cdr3_nt: TGTGCCTGGCAACAGGGACGGACCGGGGAGCTGTTTTTT
v_call: TRBV19; clone_size: .; d_call: .; j_call: TRBJ2-3; cdr3_aa: CASKRVGTDTQYF; cdr3_nt: TGTGCCAGTAAGAGGGTAGGCACAGATACGCAGTATTTT
v_call: TRBV5-5; clone_size: .; d_call: .; j_call: TRBJ1-1; cdr3_aa: CASSLGPGANTEAFF; cdr3_nt: TGTGCCAGCAGCTTGGGTCCAGGGGCGAACACTGAAGCTTTCTTT
v_call: TRBV19; clone_size: .; d_call: .; j_call: TRBJ1-4; cdr3_aa: CASSDPGTTNEKLFF; cdr3_nt: TGTGCCAGTAGTGACCCCGGGACAACTAATGAAAAACTGTTTTTT
v_call: TRBV7-2; clone_size: .; d_call: .; j_call: TRBJ1-1; cdr3_aa: CASSFWGRGGGTEAFF; cdr3_nt: TGTGCCAGCAGCTTCTGGGGTCGGGGCGGGGGCACTGAAGCTTTCTTT
v_call: TRBV12-3/TRBV12-4; clone_size: .; d_call: .; j_call: TRBJ2-1; cdr3_aa: CASSLSTGEQFF; cdr3_nt: TGTGCCAGCAGTTTATCTACCGGGGAGCAGTTCTTC
v_call: TRBV4-3; clone_size: .; d_call: .; j_call: TRBJ1-4; cdr3_aa: CASSQEWARGHEKLFF; cdr3_nt: TGCGCCAGCAGCCAAGAGTGGGCCAGGGGCCACGAAAAACTGTTTTTT
v_call: TRBV3-1/TRBV3-2; clone_size: once; d_call: .; j_call: TRBJ1-3; cdr3_aa: CASSQGGGNTIYF; cdr3_nt: TGTGCCAGCAGCCAAGGTGGGGGAAACACCATATATTTT
v_call: TRBV2; clone_size: .; d_call: TRBD1; j_call: TRBJ1-1; cdr3_aa: CASMGQGIRGTEAFF; cdr3_nt: TGTGCCAGCATGGGACAGGGGATTAGGGGAACTGAAGCTTTCTTT
v_call: TRBV7-6; clone_size: .; d_call: TRBD1; j_call: TRBJ2-7; cdr3_aa: CASSLTQFGDRSYEQYF; cdr3_nt: TGTGCCAGCAGCTTAACTCAGTTCGGGGACAGATCCTACGAGCAGTACTTC
v_call: TRBV15; clone_size: .; d_call: .; j_call: TRBJ1-1; cdr3_aa: CATSRDFVDQDKAFF; cdr3_nt: TGTGCCACCAGCAGAGATTTCGTCGACCAGGATAAAGCTTTCTTT
v_call: TRBV4-3; clone_size: once; d_call: .; j_call: TRBJ1-6; cdr3_aa: CASSRDNNSPLHF; cdr3_nt: TGCGCCAGCAGCCGGGACAATAATTCACCCCTCCACTTT
v_call: TRBV5-6; clone_size: .; d_call: .; j_call: TRBJ1-2; cdr3_aa: CASSLGAAGFNYGYTF; cdr3_nt: TGTGCCAGCAGCTTGGGGGCCGCGGGGTTTAACTATGGCTACACCTTC
v_call: TRBV28; clone_size: .; d_call: .; j_call: TRBJ1-1; cdr3_aa: CASSLYVSENTEAFF; cdr3_nt: TGTGCCAGCAGTTTATATGTATCAGAGAACACTGAAGCTTTCTTT
v_call: TRBV14; clone_size: .; d_call: .; j_call: TRBJ1-3; cdr3_aa: CASSQAPGGQNTIYF; cdr3_nt: TGTGCCAGCAGCCAGGCGCCGGGCGGACAAAACACCATATATTTT
v_call: TRBV7-2; clone_size: .; d_call: TRBD1; j_call: TRBJ1-2; cdr3_aa: CASSLNRGDGYTF; cdr3_nt: TGTGCCAGCAGCTTAAACAGGGGAGATGGCTACACCTTC
v_call: TRBV7-3; clone_size: .; d_call: .; j_call: TRBJ1-2; cdr3_aa: CASSLMSAQLTNYGYTF; cdr3_nt: TGTGCCAGCAGCTTAATGTCGGCCCAACTTACTAACTATGGCTACACCTTC
v_call: TRBV20-1; clone_size: .; d_call: .; j_call: TRBJ2-5; cdr3_aa: CSASRAIQETQYF; cdr3_nt: TGCAGTGCTAGTAGGGCTATACAAGAGACCCAGTACTTC
v_call: TRBV7-2; clone_size: .; d_call: .; j_call: TRBJ2-1; cdr3_aa: CASSLSGLQYNEQFF; cdr3_nt: TGTGCCAGCAGCTTATCTGGACTACAGTACAATGAGCAGTTCTTC
v_call: TRBV13; clone_size: .; d_call: TRBD1; j_call: TRBJ2-7; cdr3_aa: CASSWGYGTGDREQYF; cdr3_nt: TGTGCCAGCAGCTGGGGATACGGGACAGGGGATCGCGAGCAGTACTTC
v_call: TRBV11-2; clone_size: once; d_call: TRBD1; j_call: TRBJ1-6; cdr3_aa: CASSPNRDSSYNSPLHF; cdr3_nt: TGTGCCAGCAGCCCGAACAGGGACAGCTCCTATAATTCACCCCTCCACTTT
v_call: TRBV7-8; clone_size: once; d_call: TRBD1; j_call: TRBJ1-6; cdr3_aa: CASSPDRGSSPLHF; cdr3_nt: TGTGCCAGCAGCCCCGACAGGGGAAGTTCACCCCTCCACTTT
v_call: TRBV13; clone_size: .; d_call: .; j_call: TRBJ1-6; cdr3_aa: CASAKRGGSYNSPLHF; cdr3_nt: TGTGCCAGCGCAAAAAGGGGGGGCTCCTATAATTCACCCCTCCACTTT
v_call: TRBV7-2; clone_size: once; d_call: .; j_call: TRBJ2-3; cdr3_aa: CASSSTGSGLDTQYF; cdr3_nt: TGTGCCAGCAGCTCCACCGGCAGCGGACTAGATACGCAGTATTTT